This passage covers 7 T cell receptor beta chains from one sample sequenced in a study of regulatory and conventional T cells in RAG deficiency. Genomic DNA came from blood conventional CD4+ T cells gated CD25-low CD127-high. TCRdb keeps only in-frame clones here, not all; method: immunoSEQ multiplex PCR. This sample carries 20,000 to 25,000 clones, 95% to 97% of them seen once, and the ten largest clones take 1.3%. These data are also associated with another study on regulatory T cells. That report notes: Amplification used 52 TRBV primers and 13 TRBJ primers.

Sequenced input: CD25- CD4+ T cells sorted from blood. These receptors all come from a human donor in good health.

This chain uses TRBV11-2 with TRBJ2-7; D is ambiguous. The germline V gene encodes CDR1 SGHAT and CDR2 FQNNGV. The V end was cut by 8 bases, the J end by 0 bases, with 14 bases between. This CDR3 region has 14 residues. CDR3 residues: CASRSSSLSYEQYF. The CDR3 nucleotides read TGTGCCAGCCGCTCTTCGAGTCTCTCCTACGAGCAGTACTTC.

This clone was seen only a few times. V and J are TRBV19 and TRBJ1-3; the D is unclear. V lost 5 bases and J lost 0, with 11 bases in between. The germline V gene encodes CDR1 LNHDA and CDR2 SQIVND (reference sequence). The CDR3 has 15 amino acids. The CDR3 coding sequence is TGTGCCAGTAGTCTGATGAGGGCCTCTGGAAACACCATATATTTT. Translating it yields CASSLMRASGNTIYF.

J is TRBJ1-4 and V is TRBV5-6, with a possible D match to TRBD1 (5 bases). Trimming removed 0 bases at V and 7 bases at J, with 10 bases between. From germline, CDR1 is SGHDT and CDR2 YYEEEE. The CDR3 runs to 14 residues. CDR3 loop: CASSLDRTSEKLFF. CDR3 sequence (DNA): TGTGCCAGCAGCTTGGACAGGACGAGTGAAAAACTGTTTTTT.

The chain joins TRBV5-1 to TRBJ1-1; D gene unclear. The V end was cut by 7 bases, the J end by 1 base, with 11 bases between. There are 13 residues in the CDR3. The germline V gene encodes CDR1 SGHRS and CDR2 YFSETQ. The DNA of the CDR3 is TGCGCCAGCCGATCCAGTACGAACACTGAAGCTTTCTTT. Encoded protein: CASRSSTNTEAFF.

The V gene is TRBV6-6, the J gene TRBJ2-2, with D tentatively TRBD1 (6 bases). The CDR3 has 13 amino acids. Per germline, CDR1 MNHNY and CDR2 SVGAGI (reference sequence). The ends were cut back, 8 bases at V and 0 bases at J, with 7 bases in the middle. CDR3 protein: CASWTANTGELFF. CDR3 bases: TGTGCCAGCTGGACAGCGAACACCGGGGAGCTGTTTTTT.

The V and J genes are TRBV30 and TRBJ1-2; 8 nucleotides align to TRBD1. Germline V gives CDR1 GTSNPN, CDR2 SVGIG (reference sequence). V shed 0 bases and J 7 bases; nucleotides not matched to a gene: 7. The CDR3 is 14 amino acids. The CDR3 region is CAWSVGSGGRGYTF. CDR3 coding DNA: TGTGCCTGGAGTGTAGGCTCAGGGGGCCGTGGCTACACCTTC. Together with reference TRBV30 and TRBJ1-2, the CDR3 gives the full variable domain: SQTIHQWPATLVQPVGSPLSLECTVEGTSNPNLYWYRQAAGRGLQLLFYSVGIGQISSEVPQNLSASRPQDRQFILSSKKLLLSDSGFYLCAWSVGSGGRGYTFGSGTRLTVV.

The chain couples TRBV28 to TRBJ2-7, with D perhaps TRBD2 (5 bases). The CDR3 contains 11 residues. V lost 3 bases and J lost 5, with 5 bases in between. Germline V gene sequence: CDR1 MDHEN, CDR2 SYDVKM. CDR3 sequence (DNA): TGTGCCAGCAGTTTGCGGGACGAGCAGTACTTC. Protein sequence: CASSLRDEQYF.